This T cell receptor (beta chain) was sequenced in a study of cytomegalovirus exposure and HLA in healthy donors. 13 Jbeta primers and 60 Vbeta primers were used for the PCR. Sequencing used immunoSEQ multiplex PCR; TCRdb keeps in-frame clones, though not all of them. The sample lists some 130,000 clones; about 80% were seen once. The sequence was collected from a man aged 30 to 39 in good health and CMV-seronegative. Sequencing input: PBMCs.

The DNA of the CDR3 is TGTGCCAGCAGCTTTAGCAGCGGATCCTACAATGAGCAGTTCTTC. Encoded protein: CASSFSSGSYNEQFF. The rearrangement uses TRBV7-9 and TRBJ2-1, with D possibly being TRBD2 (5 bases). The ends were cut back, 3 bases at V and 1 base at J, with 10 bases in the middle. Germline V gene sequence: CDR1 SEHNR, CDR2 FQNEAQ (reference sequence). The CDR3 runs to 15 residues.